Following are 30 T cell receptor beta chains from one sample sequenced in a study of T cells in Graves' hyperthyroidism and ophthalmopathy. It was RNA transcripts that yielded the amplified TCR beta CDR3 regions. The HTBI primer set drove a first-round RT-PCR of the TCR CDR3. Via MiXCR, TCRdb re-called the multiplex PCR reads, giving one row per CDR3 protein. Here the sample spans some 460,000 distinct CDR3 sequences, 15% to 19% being singletons. The material sequenced was blood. These receptors were obtained from a woman aged 18 to 35 with Graves' hyperthyroidism.

This chain connects TRBV5-8 to TRBJ2-3, with 8 bases matching TRBD2. The CDR3 loop spans 16 amino acids. The trim removed 0 bases at V and 2 bases at J, leaving 5 bases unmatched. CDR1 and CDR2 (germline): SGHTS, YDEGEE. CDR3: CASSLVAGGPTDTQYF. The CDR3 coding sequence is TGTGCCAGCAGCTTGGTTGCGGGGGGCCCCACAGATACGCAGTATTTT.

In its sample, this clonotype was seen many times. The chain uses TRBV7-3 and TRBJ2-2; 8 positions agree with TRBD1. The CDR3 length is 17 residues. Germline V gene lookup returns CDR1 SGHTA and CDR2 FQGTGA. J was trimmed by 2 bases and V by 5 bases; bases with no gene match: 10. The CDR3: CASSPTPGQGNTGELFF. CDR3 DNA sequence: TGTGCCAGCAGCCCGACCCCCGGACAGGGAAACACCGGGGAGCTGTTTTTT.

This clonotype was observed a handful of times. The V call is TRBV29-1, the J call TRBJ1-2, with 9 positions matching TRBD1. V trimming: 4 bases; J trimming: 7 bases; junction bases outside the gene matches: 7. Germline V lookup: CDR1 SQVTM, CDR2 ANQGSEA. CDR3 length: 13 amino acids. The CDR3 here is CSVGGGTGFGYTF. The DNA for the CDR3 is TGCAGCGTTGGGGGTGGGACAGGGTTTGGCTACACCTTC.

This clonotype appeared many times. The chain carries TRBV5-1 and TRBJ2-2; D gene unclear. There are 14 residues in the CDR3. V was shortened by 4 bases and J by 6 bases, with 13 bases between the two germline ends. CDR1 and CDR2 (germline): SGHRS, YFSETQ. CDR3 bases: TGCGCCAGCAGCCCGAACATGGAACCCGGGGAGCTGTTTTTT. Protein: CASSPNMEPGELFF. Full variable domain (rest looked up from reference TRBV5-1 and TRBJ2-2): KAGVTQTPRYLIKTRGQQVTLSCSPISGHRSVSWYQQTPGQGLQFLFEYFSETQRNKGNFPGRFSGRQFSNSRSEMNVSTLELGDSALYLCASSPNMEPGELFFGEGSRLTVL.

This clonotype was observed many times. This chain uses TRBV7-3 with TRBJ2-3, with D hard to call. Germline CDR1 SGHTA, CDR2 FQGTGA. With 1 base removed from V and 5 bases from J, the gap between germline ends came to 4 bases. CDR3 length equals 12 residues. As DNA, the CDR3 is TGTGCCAGCAGCTTAAGTGGAGATACGCAGTATTTT. Protein: CASSLSGDTQYF.

The table lists this clonotype with many counts. This chain joins TRBV11-2 and TRBJ1-3; a weak D match, TRBD1 (6 bases). There are 17 residues in the CDR3. V lost 5 bases and J 0 bases, leaving 17 bases between the germline ends. The germline V gene encodes CDR1 SGHAT and CDR2 FQNNGV. The CDR3 region is CASSITQGTSSGNTIYF. CDR3 nucleotide sequence: TGTGCCAGCAGCATCACCCAGGGGACAAGCTCTGGAAACACCATATATTTT.

The sample holds many counts of this clonotype. The rearrangement links TRBV27 to TRBJ1-2, with 7 bases identical to TRBD1. The CDR3 consists of 13 residues. The V segment lost 2 bases and the J segment 7 bases; nucleotides outside the gene matches: 4. Germline V gives CDR1 MNHEY, CDR2 SMNVEV (reference sequence). CDR3 sequence reads: CASSLGRGLGYTF. The CDR3 region has the DNA TGTGCCAGCAGTTTAGGAAGGGGGCTTGGCTACACCTTC.

The rearrangement links TRBV14 to TRBJ1-1; tentative D call: TRBD1 (5 bases). Germline V CDR1 and CDR2: SGHDN, FVKESK. This CDR3 is built from 16 residues. Trimming took off 3 bases at V and 0 bases at J, with 14 bases between the two ends. In nucleotides, the CDR3 is TGTGCCAGCAGCCACAAATATGCCAGGGTGAACACTGAAGCTTTCTTT. It is translated as CASSHKYARVNTEAFF.

This clonotype came up a few times. CDR3 DNA sequence: TGCGCCAGCAGCCAAGAAGGAGGAATTAACTATGGCTACACCTTC. Translating gives CASSQEGGINYGYTF. This rearrangement joins TRBV4-1 to TRBJ1-2; D ambiguous. This CDR3 region has 15 residues. The V and J ends lost 0 bases and 1 base respectively, with 9 bases between them. Germline values: CDR1 MGHRA, CDR2 YSYEKL.

V usage is TRBV10-2 and J usage is TRBJ1-1; D is unclear. With 8 bases removed from V and 2 bases from J, the gap between germline ends came to 15 bases. From germline, CDR1 is WSHSY and CDR2 SAAADI. This CDR3 is 14 amino acids long. The CDR3 is CASPRSGSNTEAFF. For the CDR3, the DNA is TGCGCCAGCCCCAGGTCGGGCAGCAACACTGAAGCTTTCTTT.

This clonotype was seen at least ten times. The rearrangement joins TRBV10-1 to TRBJ2-3; D perhaps matches TRBD1 (5 bases). V was pared by 2 bases and J by 4 bases, with 16 bases between. The CDR3 runs 16 residues. Germline V gene data show CDR1 as WNHNN and CDR2 as SYGVQD (reference sequence). Written as DNA, the CDR3 is TGCGCCAGCAGTGAGCGATCAGGGATTACGGCAGATACGCAGTATTTT. The encoded protein is CASSERSGITADTQYF.

This clonotype was picked up many times. V usage is TRBV6-2 or TRBV6-3 and J usage is TRBJ2-7; D is unresolved. The CDR3 extends over 15 amino acids. With 0 bases removed from V and 1 base from J, the gap between germline ends came to 10 bases. Germline V lookup: CDR1 MNHEY, CDR2 SVGEGT. CDR3 loop: CASSYSAVGSYEQYF. The CDR3 DNA reads as TGTGCCAGCAGTTACTCGGCGGTCGGGTCCTACGAGCAGTACTTC.

This clonotype has just a few counts. This may be a read error, as it is one base from a much larger clone. This chain links TRBV14 with TRBJ1-1; D is perhaps TRBD1 (6 bases). There are 15 residues in the CDR3. Germline-derived CDR1 and CDR2 are SGHDN and FVKESK. The CDR3 region is CASSQSRGRSTEAFF. The CDR3 coding sequence is TGTGCCAGTAGCCAGTCGCGGGGGCGAAGCACTGAAGCTTTCTTT. Complete variable domain (other parts from reference TRBV14 and TRBJ1-1): EAGVTQFPSHSVIEKGQTVTLRCDPISGHDNLYWYRRVMGKEIKFLLHFVKESKQDESGMPNNRFLAERTGGTYSTLKVQPAELEDSGVYFCASSQSRGRSTEAFFGQGTRLTVV.

This rearrangement joins TRBV24-1 to TRBJ2-1; TRBD2 is a possible D gene (5 bases). The CDR3 totals 16 residues. The germline V gene encodes CDR1 KGHDR and CDR2 SFDVKD. Trimming removed 3 bases from V and 6 bases from J, with 17 bases in between. This chain's CDR3 is CATSDILTEAVNEQFF. CDR3 coding DNA: TGTGCCACCAGTGATATACTGACCGAAGCGGTCAATGAGCAGTTCTTC.

This clonotype was picked up many times. The gene calls are TRBV7-9 and TRBJ2-3; no definite D call. Germline lookup yields CDR1 SEHNR and CDR2 FQNEAQ (reference sequence). V dropped 1 base and J dropped 5 bases, with 13 bases sitting between them. The CDR3 covers 15 residues. The chain's CDR3 is CASSLEVVVIDTQYF. The DNA of the CDR3 is TGTGCCAGCAGCTTAGAGGTTGTGGTTATAGATACGCAGTATTTT. Based on the CDR3 plus reference TRBV7-9 and TRBJ2-3, the full variable domain is DTGVSQNPRHKITKRGQNVTFRCDPISEHNRLYWYRQTLGQGPEFLTYFQNEAQLEKSRLLSDRFSAERPKGSFSTLEIQRTEQGDSAMYLCASSLEVVVIDTQYFGPGTRLTVL.

This clonotype was detected many times. The V and J genes are TRBV6-1 and TRBJ2-3; 8 bases are a match to TRBD2. With V trimmed by 1 base and J by 11 bases, 14 bases remained unmatched. The CDR3 runs 16 residues. Germline CDR1 reads MNHNS; CDR2 reads SASEGT. CDR3 amino acids: CASSEGHLGRLARQYF. The CDR3 DNA reads as TGTGCCAGCAGTGAAGGGCATCTCGGGAGACTAGCGAGGCAGTATTTT.

The rearrangement joins TRBV29-1 to TRBJ2-7; 7 bases align to TRBD1. CDR3 length: 13 amino acids. Trimming at V came to 7 bases and at J to 0 bases, leaving 6 bases not matched to a gene. CDR1 SQVTM and CDR2 ANQGSEA come from the germline V gene. The CDR3 DNA sequence: TGCAGCGCCGGACAGGTAGGCTCCTACGAGCAGTACTTC. Its protein is CSAGQVGSYEQYF.

In DNA, the CDR3 is TGCAGTGCCACGGGAAACTCCTATGGCTACACCTTC. Translation: CSATGNSYGYTF. The rearrangement joins TRBV20-1 to TRBJ1-2; D remains ambiguous. Trimming removed 6 bases from V and 4 bases from J, with 12 bases in between. The germline CDR1 and CDR2 sequences are DFQATT and SNEGSKA (reference sequence). The CDR3 runs 12 residues.

This clonotype was observed many times. The rearrangement joins TRBV18 to TRBJ1-5; D not certain. Germline CDR1 KGHSH, CDR2 LQKENI. The ends were cut back, 5 bases at V and 2 bases at J, with 16 bases in the middle. This CDR3 is 16 amino acids long. DNA for the CDR3: TGTGCCAGCTCATCCGTGACCTTCTCCCGCAATCAGCCCCAGCATTTT. Its translation is CASSSVTFSRNQPQHF. The full variable domain, its missing parts supplied by reference TRBV18 and TRBJ1-5, is NAGVMQNPRHLVRRRGQEARLRCSPMKGHSHVYWYRQLPEEGLKFMVYLQKENIIDESGMPKERFSAEFPKEGPSILRIQQVVRGDSAAYFCASSSVTFSRNQPQHFGDGTRLSIL.

This clonotype was seen at least ten times. The chain is built from TRBV5-5 and TRBJ1-2; a possible D gene is TRBD1 (5 bases). This CDR3 contains 14 residues. Germline V gene lookup returns CDR1 SGHKS and CDR2 YYEKEE (reference sequence). Trimming took off 4 bases at V and 1 base at J, with 11 bases between the two ends. CDR3 bases: TGTGCCAGCAGCGGAGGGACGGGTAACTATGGCTACACCTTC. Residues: CASSGGTGNYGYTF.

CDR3 DNA sequence: TGTGCCAGCAGCCCCGGGGGTGGACTAGGCACAGATACGCAGTATTTT. It specifies CASSPGGGLGTDTQYF. This chain links TRBV6-2 or TRBV6-3 with TRBJ2-3; TRBD2 agrees at 7 bases. The CDR3 is 16 residues long. The germline gives CDR1 MNHEY, CDR2 SVGEGT. Trimming cost V 6 bases and J 1 base; bases outside gene matches: 10.

This clonotype was recorded at least ten times. The rearrangement uses TRBV27 and TRBJ2-5; 8 bases match TRBD1. This CDR3 comprises 16 residues. CDR1 and CDR2 (germline): MNHEY, SMNVEV (reference sequence). Trimming cost V 0 bases and J 5 bases; bases outside gene matches: 8. The CDR3 DNA reads as TGTGCCAGCAGTTTATCCTCAGGGGGCCCCAGGGAGACCCAGTACTTC. It codes for CASSLSSGGPRETQYF.

The rearrangement uses TRBV7-9 and TRBJ2-1; D may be TRBD1 or TRBD2 (5 bases each). CDR1 is SEHNR, CDR2 FQNEAQ, per germline (reference sequence). The CDR3 loop spans 15 amino acids. V shed 2 bases and J shed 8 bases, with 16 bases lying between them. CDR3 coding DNA: TGTGCCAGCAGCTTAAGGCGGAGGAGAGGGGATGAGCAGTTCTTC. Encoded protein: CASSLRRRRGDEQFF.

This clonotype was seen ten or more times. The gene calls are TRBV29-1 and TRBJ1-5; no reliable D call. This CDR3 region has 12 residues. V gave up 4 bases and J gave up 5 bases, with 9 bases separating them. Germline loops: CDR1 SQVTM, CDR2 ANQGSEA. The DNA for the CDR3 is TGCAGCGTTGTTTGGGCGCATCAGCCCCAGCATTTT. Translation: CSVVWAHQPQHF.

V is TRBV7-2 and J is TRBJ2-5; 9 bases align to TRBD1. Losses at the gene ends were 2 bases for V and 2 bases for J; bases not matched to a gene: 6. This CDR3 spans 16 amino acids. Germline V gene sequence: CDR1 SGHTA, CDR2 FQGNSA. The CDR3 sequence is CASSLRSGTGQETQYF. As DNA, the CDR3 is TGTGCCAGCAGCTTAAGATCCGGGACAGGGCAAGAGACCCAGTACTTC.

This clonotype was seen a few times. V and J are TRBV5-1 and TRBJ2-7, with 8 bases that match TRBD2. This CDR3 has 15 residues. Germline V gives CDR1 SGHRS, CDR2 YFSETQ. The trim removed 2 bases at V and 3 bases at J, leaving 7 bases unmatched. This CDR3 reads CASSLGPSGLYEQYF. CDR3 coding DNA: TGCGCCAGCAGCTTAGGGCCTAGCGGGCTCTACGAGCAGTACTTC.

This clonotype appeared a few times. The V call is TRBV19, the J call TRBJ1-5, with D possibly TRBD1 on 5 matching bases. The germline V gene has CDR1 LNHDA and CDR2 SQIVND (reference sequence). The CDR3 length is 14 residues. The ends were cut back, 6 bases at V and 2 bases at J, with 11 bases in the middle. This chain's CDR3 is CASRGVGGNQPQHF. As DNA, the CDR3 is TGTGCCAGTAGAGGGGTAGGTGGCAATCAGCCCCAGCATTTT.

This clonotype was seen only a few times. CDR3 nucleotide sequence: TGTGCCATTCAAGGACAGGGAAACACAGATACGCAGTATTTT. Protein product: CAIQGQGNTDTQYF. V gene TRBV10-3 combines with J gene TRBJ2-3; 8 bases match TRBD1. The germline V gene encodes CDR1 ENHRY and CDR2 SYGVKD. After removal of 9 bases from V and 2 bases from J, the junction contained 7 bases not matched to a gene. The CDR3 is 14 amino acids.

This clonotype was counted ten times or more. The chain uses TRBV6-1 and TRBJ1-1; 7 nucleotides line up with TRBD1. The CDR3 covers 15 residues. Germline V gene lookup returns CDR1 MNHNS and CDR2 SASEGT. The V gene end was trimmed by 4 bases and the J gene end by 1 base; junction bases not matched to a gene: 6. CDR3 loop: CASSAPGQQNTEAFF. The CDR3, as DNA: TGTGCCAGCAGTGCACCGGGACAGCAGAACACTGAAGCTTTCTTT.

The sample holds a few counts of this clonotype. The J gene is TRBJ1-4, the V gene TRBV5-1, with D possibly matching TRBD1 (5 bases). This CDR3 region has 14 residues. V lost 1 base to trimming and J lost 4 bases, with 8 bases between them. CDR1 SGHRS and CDR2 YFSETQ come from the germline V gene. CDR3 in amino acids: CASSLSGGNEKLFF. CDR3 coding DNA: TGCGCCAGCAGCTTGTCGGGGGGTAATGAAAAACTGTTTTTT.